This passage covers 12 T cell receptor beta chains from one sample sequenced in a study of blood T cell repertoires in COVID-19. The data were produced by immunoSEQ multiplex PCR, yet TCRdb's version contains in-frame clones alone and is incomplete. The sample contains fewer than 250,000 clones, roughly 90% of which appear only once. What was sequenced was peripheral blood. The receptors come from a woman aged 45-60 years with acute or convalescent COVID-19.

The V gene is TRBV7-9, the J gene TRBJ2-5; possible D gene TRBD2, 5 bases. The CDR3 runs to 12 residues. Trimming removed 2 bases from V and 9 bases from J, with 10 bases in between. CDR1 SEHNR and CDR2 FQNEAQ come from the germline V gene (reference sequence). CDR3 residues: CASSLNEGPQYF. The CDR3 nucleotides are TGTGCCAGCAGCTTAAACGAGGGTCCCCAGTACTTC.

This chain connects TRBV19 to TRBJ1-1; tentatively, D is TRBD1 (5 bases). The V and J ends lost 3 bases and 1 base respectively, with 12 bases between them. This CDR3 is 15 amino acids long. Germline values: CDR1 LNHDA, CDR2 SQIVND (reference sequence). DNA for the CDR3: TGTGCCAGTAGTATTAAGCCAGGGCAGAACACTGAAGCTTTCTTT. This sequence encodes CASSIKPGQNTEAFF.

The V gene is TRBV19, the J gene TRBJ1-1, with D maybe TRBD1 (5 bases). Per germline, CDR1 LNHDA and CDR2 SQIVND (reference sequence). V gave up 3 bases and J gave up 0 bases, with 8 bases separating them. CDR3 length: 14 amino acids. This CDR3 is CASSIPTVNTEAFF. The CDR3 nucleotides are TGTGCCAGTAGTATCCCGACAGTGAACACTGAAGCTTTCTTT. The full variable domain, its missing parts supplied by reference TRBV19 and TRBJ1-1, is DGGITQSPKYLFRKEGQNVTLSCEQNLNHDAMYWYRQDPGQGLRLIYYSQIVNDFQKGDIAEGYSVSREKKESFPLTVTSAQKNPTAFYLCASSIPTVNTEAFFGQGTRLTVV.

The rearrangement joins TRBV9 to TRBJ2-3, with D perhaps matching TRBD2 (6 bases). The CDR3 has 16 amino acids. V lost 0 bases to trimming and J lost 6 bases, with 17 bases between them. The V gene's germline CDR1 is SGDLS and CDR2 YYNGEE. CDR3 loop: CASSVAGRMEMDTQYF. In DNA form, the CDR3 reads TGTGCCAGCAGCGTAGCTGGGAGGATGGAAATGGATACGCAGTATTTT.

The rearrangement uses TRBV30 and TRBJ1-3; no definite D call. The CDR3 spans 16 residues. Deletions cut 0 bases from V and 0 bases from J, with 12 bases between. Germline CDR1 reads GTSNPN; CDR2 reads SVGIG (reference sequence). The CDR3: CAWSVRHSASGNTIYF. The CDR3 DNA is TGTGCCTGGAGTGTACGGCACAGTGCCTCTGGAAACACCATATATTTT.

CDR3 nucleotide sequence: TGTGCCAGCCGACAGGGAAGCGCTGGCAATCAGCCCCAGCATTTT. Translated: CASRQGSAGNQPQHF. V and J are TRBV19 and TRBJ1-5; TRBD1 matches at 7 bases. The CDR3 spans 15 residues. J was trimmed by 2 bases and V by 9 bases; bases with no gene match: 10. Germline V gives CDR1 LNHDA, CDR2 SQIVND (reference sequence).

The rearrangement joins TRBV11-3 to TRBJ2-7, with TRBD1 as a possible D gene (5 bases). Trimming left V 6 bases short and J 2 bases short, with 11 bases between. Per germline, CDR1 SGHNT and CDR2 YENEEA. This CDR3 contains 13 residues. As DNA, the CDR3 is TGTGCCAGCAGTCCCAGGGTCCCCTACGAGCAGTACTTC. This gives the protein CASSPRVPYEQYF.

This clone occurred once. The CDR3 here is CSASEEAEAFF. As DNA, the CDR3 is TGCAGTGCTAGTGAGGAGGCTGAAGCTTTCTTT. J is TRBJ1-1 and V is TRBV20-1, with unresolved D. Germline values: CDR1 DFQATT, CDR2 SNEGSKA (reference sequence). V lost 3 bases to trimming and J lost 6 bases, with 8 bases between them. The CDR3 length is 11 residues.

This chain links TRBV19 with TRBJ2-1; unclear D gene. The germline V gene encodes CDR1 LNHDA and CDR2 SQIVND (reference sequence). The CDR3 is made up of 13 amino acids. V lost 4 bases, J lost 7 bases, and 11 bases lay in between. The CDR3: CASSTPPLNEQFF. The CDR3 DNA reads TGTGCCAGTAGTACCCCCCCTCTGAATGAGCAGTTCTTC.

The CDR3, as DNA: TGTGCCAGCAGCTTAGAGGCAACAGCTGAAGCTTTCTTT. It is translated as CASSLEATAEAFF. The rearrangement links TRBV7-8 to TRBJ1-1; D gene unclear. The CDR3 sequence is 13 residues long. Germline V gives CDR1 SGHVS, CDR2 FQNEAQ. The V gene lost 1 base and the J gene lost 6 bases, with 9 bases spanning the gap.

The chain uses TRBV7-9 and TRBJ2-7; 8 positions match TRBD1. CDR1 SEHNR and CDR2 FQNEAQ come from the germline V gene (reference sequence). J gave up 2 bases and V 5 bases, and 5 bases lay outside the gene matches. This CDR3 region has 14 residues. DNA of the CDR3: TGTGCCAGCAGCCTTGGGACAGGTCCCTACGAGCAGTACTTC. This encodes CASSLGTGPYEQYF.

The chain recombines TRBV9 with TRBJ2-1, with D perhaps TRBD2 (6 bases). V lost 0 bases to trimming and J lost 0 bases, with 13 bases between them. Germline V gene lookup returns CDR1 SGDLS and CDR2 YYNGEE. The CDR3 runs to 17 residues. The CDR3 nucleotides are TGTGCCAGCAGCGTAGATAGGGCGGGGAACTCCTACAATGAGCAGTTCTTC. Amino acids: CASSVDRAGNSYNEQFF. Full variable domain (outside the CDR3, taken from reference TRBV9 and TRBJ2-1): DSGVTQTPKHLITATGQRVTLRCSPRSGDLSVYWYQQSLDQGLQFLIQYYNGEERAKGNILERFSAQQFPDLHSELNLSSLELGDSALYFCASSVDRAGNSYNEQFFGPGTRLTVL.